Listed below are T cell receptor beta chains from one sample, sequenced in a study of T-cell reconstitution after alpha-beta-depleted transplantation in children. TCRdb fed the PCR reads into MiXCR, producing one record per CDR3 protein. The table lists about 360,000 distinct CDR3 sequences, about an eighth of them singletons. Sequencing used PBMCs, obtained from the stem cell graft. These receptors were taken from a human donor who donated a stem cell graft to a child with Fanconi anemia. Each CDR3 is given with its conserved first and last residue. Fields, in order: D gene, clone size, V gene, J gene, CDR3 DNA, CDR3 protein. D genes are given only for firm matches. Size is omitted from some rows. Given values are once, few, many or a class for expanded clones.

d_call: TRBD1
clone_size: few
v_call: TRBV11-2
j_call: TRBJ1-1
cdr3_nt: TGTGCCAGCAGCTTAGATCTAAGAATTACGGGACAGACCTTCTTGAACACTGAAGCTTTCTTT
cdr3_aa: CASSLDLRITGQTFLNTEAFF

d_call: .
clone_size: few
v_call: TRBV6-2/TRBV6-3
j_call: TRBJ2-4
cdr3_nt: TGTGCCAGCAGTCAGAATCGGGTCTACTTC
cdr3_aa: CASSQNRVYF

d_call: .
clone_size: .
v_call: TRBV6-5
j_call: TRBJ2-2
cdr3_nt: TGTGCCAGCAGTTACGCGACAGCCAACATGAACACCGGGGAGCTGTTTTTT
cdr3_aa: CASSYATANMNTGELFF

d_call: .
clone_size: many
v_call: TRBV6-1
j_call: TRBJ1-6
cdr3_nt: TGTGCCAGCAGCCTCAGCCCCAGCTCCTATAATTCACCCCTCCACTTT
cdr3_aa: CASSLSPSSYNSPLHF

d_call: .
clone_size: many
v_call: TRBV27
j_call: TRBJ2-1
cdr3_nt: TGTGCCAGCAGTATCAGCAGGAACAATGAGCAGTTCTTC
cdr3_aa: CASSISRNNEQFF

d_call: .
clone_size: many
v_call: TRBV12-3/TRBV12-4
j_call: TRBJ1-1
cdr3_nt: TGTGCCAGCAGTAAAGGCCCTACAAGGAACAGTGAAGCTTTCTTT
cdr3_aa: CASSKGPTRNSEAFF

d_call: TRBD1
clone_size: .
v_call: TRBV5-6
j_call: TRBJ1-2
cdr3_nt: TGTGCCAGCAGCCTCACGACAGGGAACTATGGCTACACCTTC
cdr3_aa: CASSLTTGNYGYTF

d_call: TRBD2
clone_size: .
v_call: TRBV6-2/TRBV6-3
j_call: TRBJ2-7
cdr3_nt: TGTGCCAGCAGTCCCTGGACTAGCGGGGCGTCCTACGAGCAGTACTTC
cdr3_aa: CASSPWTSGASYEQYF

d_call: .
clone_size: few
v_call: TRBV7-2
j_call: TRBJ1-2
cdr3_nt: TGTGCCAGCAGCTTGGTGAACGGAGTCTATGGCTACACCTTC
cdr3_aa: CASSLVNGVYGYTF

d_call: TRBD1
clone_size: .
v_call: TRBV20-1
j_call: TRBJ1-2
cdr3_nt: TGCAGTGCTGAGGACAGGCGGTCTAACTATGGCTACACCTTC
cdr3_aa: CSAEDRRSNYGYTF

d_call: .
clone_size: few
v_call: TRBV6-2/TRBV6-3
j_call: TRBJ2-1
cdr3_nt: TGTGCCAGCAGTTGGGGTTATGAGCAGTTCTTC
cdr3_aa: CASSWGYEQFF

d_call: .
clone_size: many
v_call: TRBV6-2/TRBV6-3
j_call: TRBJ1-1
cdr3_nt: TGTGCCAGCAGACCTACGTCGAACACTGAAGCTTTCTTT
cdr3_aa: CASRPTSNTEAFF

d_call: TRBD1
clone_size: many
v_call: TRBV7-8
j_call: TRBJ2-1
cdr3_nt: TGTGCCAGCAGCTTTGCGGGGACAGGGAGCTCCTACAATGAGCAGTTCTTC
cdr3_aa: CASSFAGTGSSYNEQFF

d_call: .
clone_size: .
v_call: TRBV19
j_call: TRBJ2-7
cdr3_nt: TGTGCCAGTAGTCCCGGGTCCTACGAGCAGTACTTC
cdr3_aa: CASSPGSYEQYF

d_call: .
clone_size: once
v_call: TRBV28
j_call: TRBJ2-2
cdr3_nt: TGTGCCAGCGGCCCCGGGACCTTTTCCGGGGAGCTGTTTTTT
cdr3_aa: CASGPGTFSGELFF

d_call: .
clone_size: many
v_call: TRBV5-6
j_call: TRBJ2-3
cdr3_nt: TGTGCCAGCAGCTTGTGGGGGGACACAGATACGCAGTATTTT
cdr3_aa: CASSLWGDTDTQYF

d_call: TRBD1
clone_size: many
v_call: TRBV7-8
j_call: TRBJ1-1
cdr3_nt: TGTGCCAGCAGCTTATCGGGACAGATGAACACTGAAGCTTTCTTT
cdr3_aa: CASSLSGQMNTEAFF

d_call: .
clone_size: many
v_call: TRBV9
j_call: TRBJ1-1
cdr3_nt: TGTGCCAGCAGCGTAGAAGCAGGGAACACTGAAGCTTTCTTT
cdr3_aa: CASSVEAGNTEAFF